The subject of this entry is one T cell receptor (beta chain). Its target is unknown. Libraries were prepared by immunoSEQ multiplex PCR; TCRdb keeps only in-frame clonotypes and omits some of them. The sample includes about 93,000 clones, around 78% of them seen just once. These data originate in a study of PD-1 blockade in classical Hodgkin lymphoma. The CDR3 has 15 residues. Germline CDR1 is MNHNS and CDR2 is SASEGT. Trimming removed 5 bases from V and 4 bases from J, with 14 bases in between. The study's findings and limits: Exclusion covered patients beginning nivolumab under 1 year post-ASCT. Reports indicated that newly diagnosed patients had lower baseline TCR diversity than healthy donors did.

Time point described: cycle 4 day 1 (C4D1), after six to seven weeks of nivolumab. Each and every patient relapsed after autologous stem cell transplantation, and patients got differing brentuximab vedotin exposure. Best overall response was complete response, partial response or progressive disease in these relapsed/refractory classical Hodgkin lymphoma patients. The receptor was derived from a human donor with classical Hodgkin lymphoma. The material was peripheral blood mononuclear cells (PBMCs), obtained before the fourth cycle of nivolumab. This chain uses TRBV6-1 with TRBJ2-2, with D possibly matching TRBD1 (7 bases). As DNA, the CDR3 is TGTGCCAGCAGTCCCGGGACAGCGGGCACCGGGGAGCTGTTTTTT. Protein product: CASSPGTAGTGELFF.